A single sample is the source of the 15 T cell receptor beta chains below, sequenced in a study of blood T cell repertoires in COVID-19 (dated by TCRdb to the early 2020s). The library was made by the immunoSEQ multiplex PCR assay. Not all clones reach the TCRdb copy of this immuneACCESS table, which keeps in-frame sequences only. Checked studies attribute under half of the gap to unresolved V genes and leave the rest unexplained. The sample contains approximately 140,000 clones, about four fifths of them found a single time. The ten largest clones take up about 1.6% of the sample. The sequenced sample consisted of peripheral blood. These receptors all come from a human donor in a cohort sampled during active COVID-19.

The chain employs TRBV29-1 and TRBJ2-1, with 11 bases identical to TRBD2. The V and J ends lost 5 bases and 3 bases, in that order; junction bases with no gene match: 3. The CDR3 sequence is 14 residues long. Per germline, CDR1 SQVTM and CDR2 ANQGSEA. The CDR3 is CSVTGTSGYNEQFF. For the CDR3, the DNA is TGCAGCGTTACCGGGACTAGCGGCTACAATGAGCAGTTCTTC.

V and J are TRBV6-6 and TRBJ1-2; 7 bases fit TRBD1. The V and J ends lost 5 bases and 3 bases, in that order; junction bases with no gene match: 3. The CDR3 contains 13 residues. Germline CDR1 MNHNY, CDR2 SVGAGI (reference sequence). The CDR3 nucleotides are TGTGCCAGCAGTATCAGGGGGGACTATGGCTACACCTTC. Protein product: CASSIRGDYGYTF.

This clone was detected a few times. V and J are TRBV11-1 and TRBJ1-1, with 10 nucleotides matching TRBD1. This CDR3 has 11 amino acids. Germline CDR1 and CDR2: SGHAT and FQDESV (reference sequence). Losses at the gene ends were 5 bases for V and 10 bases for J; bases not matched to a gene: 1. The CDR3 nucleotides are TGTGCCAGCAGCCGGACAGGGGGAGCTTTCTTT. It yields the protein CASSRTGGAFF.

This clone has only a few counts. The V call is TRBV6-5, the J call TRBJ2-1, with 9 bases that match TRBD2. Germline CDR1 and CDR2: MNHEY and SVGAGI. This CDR3 spans 15 amino acids. The V gene end was trimmed by 3 bases and the J gene end by 5 bases; junction bases not matched to a gene: 5. The CDR3 spells CASSYGTSRNNEQFF. CDR3 sequence (DNA): TGTGCCAGCAGTTATGGGACTAGCAGAAACAATGAGCAGTTCTTC.

The sample holds one count of this clone. This chain joins TRBV19 and TRBJ2-7; 9 nucleotides agree with TRBD2. The CDR3 extends over 16 amino acids. V lost 0 bases, J lost 0 bases, and 3 bases stayed unmatched. Germline V gives CDR1 LNHDA, CDR2 SQIVND (reference sequence). This chain's CDR3 is CASSIDLTSGSYEQYF. The DNA of the CDR3 is TGTGCCAGTAGTATAGATCTGACTAGCGGCTCCTACGAGCAGTACTTC.

The V and J genes are TRBV9 and TRBJ1-6; 8 bases align to TRBD1. CDR1 and CDR2 (germline): SGDLS, YYNGEE. The CDR3 is 13 residues long. The V and J ends lost 8 bases and 10 bases, in that order; junction bases with no gene match: 8. The CDR3 here is CASGQGAGSPLHF. DNA of the CDR3: TGTGCCAGTGGCCAGGGGGCCGGATCACCCCTCCACTTT. Filled out from reference TRBV9 and TRBJ1-6, the complete variable domain reads DSGVTQTPKHLITATGQRVTLRCSPRSGDLSVYWYQQSLDQGLQFLIQYYNGEERAKGNILERFSAQQFPDLHSELNLSSLELGDSALYFCASGQGAGSPLHFGNGTRLTVT.

V is TRBV9 and J is TRBJ2-2; possibly TRBD1 for D (5 bases). The CDR3 sequence is 16 residues long. V dropped 0 bases and J dropped 0 bases, with 9 bases sitting between them. Germline V lookup: CDR1 SGDLS, CDR2 YYNGEE. DNA of the CDR3: TGTGCCAGCAGCGTAGTAGGGGAAACGAACACCGGGGAGCTGTTTTTT. Its protein product is CASSVVGETNTGELFF.

The chain employs TRBV5-1 and TRBJ2-7, with TRBD1 matching over 8 bases. CDR3 length: 14 residues. Unmatched junction bases numbered 12, after V lost 4 bases and J lost 9 bases. Germline V CDR1 and CDR2: SGHRS, YFSETQ. The CDR3 here is CASSPMDRDVWQYF. CDR3 in DNA: TGCGCCAGCAGCCCGATGGACAGGGATGTGTGGCAGTACTTC.

The chain employs TRBV2 and TRBJ1-2, with unresolved D. CDR1 SNHLY and CDR2 FYNNEI come from the germline V gene. CDR3 length equals 13 residues. The ends were cut back, 4 bases at V and 2 bases at J, with 8 bases in the middle. CDR3 region: CASSVEQNYGYTF. The CDR3 DNA reads as TGTGCCAGCAGTGTAGAACAGAACTATGGCTACACCTTC.

V gene TRBV20-1 combines with J gene TRBJ2-6; D not resolved. Germline CDR1 reads DFQATT; CDR2 reads SNEGSKA (reference sequence). This CDR3 has 14 amino acids. Trimming pared 3 bases from V and 2 bases from J, leaving 8 bases between. The CDR3 loop reads CSASRQAGANVLTF. The CDR3, as DNA: TGCAGTGCTAGTCGCCAGGCTGGGGCCAACGTCCTGACTTTC.

The J gene is TRBJ2-1, the V gene TRBV11-3, with D perhaps matching TRBD1 (6 bases). Germline-derived CDR1 and CDR2 are SGHNT and YENEEA. V lost 5 bases and J 6 bases, leaving 11 bases between the germline ends. The CDR3 is 13 residues long. Here the CDR3 DNA reads TGTGCCAGCAGCCTAACAGGGCTCAATGAGCAGTTCTTC. Translation gives CASSLTGLNEQFF.

DNA for the CDR3: TGTGCCAGCAGCAAAGTTCTGGCAGGGACTTCCAGGAACTACAATGAGCAGTTCTTC. Translating it yields CASSKVLAGTSRNYNEQFF. J is TRBJ2-1 and V is TRBV21-1; TRBD2, the table's D call, lacks a check against the DNA. TRBV21-1 is designated a pseudogene. The CDR3 contains 19 residues.

The chain combines TRBV19 with TRBJ2-5; 10 nucleotides match TRBD2. This CDR3 contains 16 residues. V gave up 4 bases and J gave up 0 bases; unmatched junction bases: 5. CDR1 is LNHDA, CDR2 SQIVND, per germline (reference sequence). The CDR3 is CASSTQAGGYQETQYF. The CDR3 nucleotides read TGTGCCAGTAGTACCCAAGCGGGAGGGTACCAAGAGACCCAGTACTTC.

The chain has TRBV18 and TRBJ2-7; 8 bases agree with TRBD1. CDR1 and CDR2 (germline): KGHSH, LQKENI. The trim removed 0 bases at V and 6 bases at J, leaving 7 bases unmatched. CDR3 size: 15 residues. For the CDR3, the DNA is TGTGCCAGCTCACCACCCGGGACAGGCTCTTCCGAGCAGTACTTC. Translation: CASSPPGTGSSEQYF.

The chain recombines TRBV5-8 with TRBJ2-7; perhaps TRBD2 as D (5 bases). V lost 5 bases, J lost 0 bases, and 12 bases lay in between. The CDR3 runs 14 residues. The V gene's germline CDR1 is SGHTS and CDR2 YDEGEE. The CDR3 loop is CASRRGLFSYEQYF. As DNA, the CDR3 is TGTGCCAGCAGGAGAGGGCTATTCTCCTACGAGCAGTACTTC.